One and the same sample provided the 27 T cell receptor beta chains below, sequenced in a study of CD8+ T cells in alopecia areata. RNA, once extracted, was reverse transcribed into cDNA for use as the sequencing template. Sequencing was performed with immunoSEQ multiplex PCR; in TCRdb, only in-frame clones are kept and a portion is missing. The sample was found to contain some 110,000 clones, and every one recurs. Input material: lesional skin. Receptor source: a C3H/HeJ mouse with alopecia areata. For this mouse line, the MHC haplotype is H2-k.

As to this clone: The gene names given are mouse names. This CDR3 reads CASSPSGSAETLYF. The DNA read from the CDR3 is TGTGCCAGCAGTCCCTCAGGGAGTGCAGAA. The chain links TRBV14 to TRBJ2-3; D might be TRBD1 (5 bases). The DNA ends 4 residues before the CDR3 does, and the rest of the CDR3 is filled in from the germline J gene. Trimming shortened V by 4 bases and J by 0 bases, and 9 bases separated the two germline ends. This CDR3 comprises 14 residues. In germline, CDR1 is SGHDT, CDR2 FRDEAV.

A word on this clone: Each gene name is a mouse one. The read stops 4 residues short of the end of the CDR3; the missing end is completed from the germline J gene. The V call is TRBV1, the J call TRBJ1-1; 7 nucleotides align to TRBD1. With 4 bases clipped from V and 3 bases from J, the junction kept 2 bases outside the gene matches. Germline V gene lookup returns CDR1 NSQYPW and CDR2 LRSPGD (reference sequence). This CDR3 has 13 residues. CDR3 DNA (partial): TGCACCTGCAGTGATGGGACAGACACA. Amino acid sequence: CTCSDGTDT. The entire CDR3 sequence reads CTCSDGTDTEVFF.

Note on this clone: All gene names here are mouse names. The CDR3 end falls 4 residues outside the read, so it is completed with the germline J gene. This sequence joins TRBV19 and TRBJ1-2; TRBD1 matches 7 bases. Germline CDR1 reads FNHDT; CDR2 reads SITEND (reference sequence). The CDR3 runs 14 residues. CDR3 protein: CASSFTGEDSDYTF. The DNA read from the CDR3 is TGTGCCAGCAGTTTCACAGGGGAAGATTCC.

This clone came up many times. Gene labels here are mouse ones. Read data end 4 residues before the CDR3 end; the end is taken from the germline J gene. The V call is TRBV1, the J call TRBJ1-1, with TRBD1 matching over 8 bases. This CDR3 region has 12 residues. The germline V gene encodes CDR1 NSQYPW and CDR2 LRSPGD (reference sequence). The sequenced part of the CDR3 DNA is TGCACCTGCAGTGCCACAGGGGGA. It specifies CTCSATGG. The whole CDR3 region reads CTCSATGGEVFF.

Of note for this clone: The germline and genes are mouse ones. The read halts 4 residues ahead of the CDR3 end, with the missing end drawn from the germline J gene. J is TRBJ2-2 and V is TRBV1, with no clear D. Germline V gives CDR1 NSQYPW, CDR2 LRSPGD (reference sequence). Trimming stripped 5 bases from V and 0 bases from J, with 13 bases between. CDR3 length: 16 amino acids. The CDR3: CTCSPRQNANTGQLYF. The covered CDR3 bases are TGCACCTGCAGTCCCCGACAAAATGCAAACACCGGG.

As to this clone: Mouse names are used for the genes. The read comes to an end 4 residues before the CDR3 does, leaving the germline J gene to fill in the end. The rearrangement joins TRBV1 to TRBJ2-2, with D maybe TRBD1 (7 bases). V shed 0 bases and J shed 2 bases, with 10 bases lying between them. Germline V gene lookup returns CDR1 NSQYPW and CDR2 LRSPGD (reference sequence). The CDR3 length is 16 residues. CDR3 DNA (partial): TGCACCTGCAGTGCAGACCCAGGGGGGAACACCGGG. Amino acid sequence: CTCSADPGGNTG. The whole CDR3 reads CTCSADPGGNTGQLYF.

As to this clone: Gene names denote mouse genes. The read ends 4 residues early relative to the CDR3; the germline J gene fills the gap. The V and J genes are TRBV13-3 and TRBJ2-5; 9 bases map to TRBD2. The CDR3 has 16 amino acids. Germline CDR1 NNHDY, CDR2 SYVADS. Trimming at V came to 1 base and at J to 0 bases, leaving 3 bases not matched to a gene. The CDR3 loop reads CASSDLGGWNQDTQYF. The part of the CDR3 DNA that was read is TGTGCCAGCAGTGATCTGGGGGGGTGGAACCAAGAC. Full variable domain (missing parts from reference TRBV13-3 and TRBJ2-5): EAAVTQSPRSKVAVTGGKVTLSCHQTNNHDYMYWYRQDTGHGLRLIHYSYVADSTEKGDIPDGYKASRPSQENFSLILELASLSQTAVYFCASSDLGGWNQDTQYFGPGTRLLVL.

This clone was found many times. These gene names are mouse names. The CDR3 end is not reached by the read, which stops 4 residues before it; the germline J gene fills it in. Other DNA sequences from this sample encode an identical CDR3 as well. The rearrangement uses TRBV13-3 and TRBJ2-5; unclear D gene. The CDR3 totals 14 residues. Germline loops: CDR1 NNHDY, CDR2 SYVADS. The V end was cut by 4 bases, the J end by 0 bases, with 9 bases between. The part of the CDR3 DNA that was read is TGTGCCAGCAGTCCAGGAGTTAACCAAGAC. Its translation is CASSPGVNQD. The entire CDR3 sequence reads CASSPGVNQDTQYF.

This clone was counted a few times. Any gene name here is a mouse gene name. Read data end 4 residues before the CDR3 end; the end is taken from the germline J gene. This chain links TRBV19 with TRBJ2-3; D not certain. Germline loops: CDR1 FNHDT, CDR2 SITEND (reference sequence). The length of the CDR3 is 14 residues. Trimming left V 4 bases short and J 0 bases short, with 9 bases between. The CDR3: CASSRLSSAETLYF. CDR3 bases read: TGTGCCAGCAGTCGACTTTCTAGTGCAGAA. The whole variable domain, remainder taken from reference TRBV19 and TRBJ2-3, is GGIITQTPKFLIGQEGQKLTLKCQQNFNHDTMYWYRQDSGKGLRLIYYSITENDLQKGDLSEGYDASREKKSSFSLTVTSAQKNEMAVFLCASSRLSSAETLYFGSGTRLTVL.

A word on this clone: The gene names given are mouse names. The sequence runs out 4 residues before the end of the CDR3; the remainder is reconstructed from the germline J gene. This chain uses TRBV1 with TRBJ2-3; 8 bases agree with TRBD2. Germline trimming cut 1 base from V and 4 bases from J; bases unmatched to any gene: 7. Germline V lookup: CDR1 NSQYPW, CDR2 LRSPGD (reference sequence). The CDR3 is 16 residues long. The CDR3 sequence: CTCSAGGGRGTETLYF. The CDR3 DNA, read in part, is TGCACCTGCAGTGCAGGGGGGGGGCGCGGTACAGAA.

This clone was seen more than once but under ten times. The gene symbols are mouse symbols. Sequencing ends 4 residues short of the CDR3 end; the germline J gene provides the rest. This chain links TRBV19 with TRBJ2-7; 11 bases fit TRBD2. CDR1 and CDR2 from the germline V gene are FNHDT and SITEND (reference sequence). Trimming took 4 bases from V and 0 from J; bases not matched to a gene: 6. The length of the CDR3 is 16 residues. Incomplete CDR3 DNA: TGTGCCAGCAGTTCTGTGACTGGGGGGGACTCCTAT. It translates to CASSSVTGGDSY. In full, the CDR3 reads CASSSVTGGDSYEQYF.

A few counts support this clone. The germline and genes are mouse ones. The read terminates 4 residues ahead of where the CDR3 ends, so the germline J gene completes it. The V gene is TRBV13-1, the J gene TRBJ2-7, with D possibly TRBD1 on 6 matching bases. The V and J ends lost 3 bases and 3 bases respectively, with 10 bases between them. There are 13 residues in the CDR3. Per germline, CDR1 NSHNY and CDR2 SYGAGN. CDR3 DNA (partial): TGTGCCAGCAGTGGCAGGGGAGGCTAT. It yields the protein CASSGRGGY. The entire CDR3 protein is CASSGRGGYEQYF.

This clone appeared a few times. At residue 13, TCRdb's protein is not the same as the translated DNA, so the protein here was read from the DNA. Gene names follow the mouse nomenclature. The read finishes 3 residues shy of the CDR3 end, and the germline J gene is used to complete it. This sample includes further DNA sequences coding for the same CDR3. The rearrangement uses TRBV1 and TRBJ1-6, with 11 bases aligning to TRBD1. TRBJ1-6 is an ORF, with its function uncertain. Germline lookup yields CDR1 NSQYPW and CDR2 LRSPGD (reference sequence). The CDR3 covers 16 residues. V trimming: 1 base; J trimming: 6 bases; junction bases outside the gene matches: 2. CDR3 in amino acids: CTCSAGGQGANSPLYF. CDR3 DNA, as far as it was read: TGCACCTGCAGTGCAGGAGGACAGGGGGCTAATTCGCCC.

This clone occurred a few times. TCRdb lists a protein that is different at residue 9 from the translated DNA; the protein given here uses the DNA translation. The listed genes are named as in mouse. With the read ending 3 residues before the CDR3 end, the germline J gene is used to fill in that end. The chain combines TRBV13-3 with TRBJ1-6; possible D gene TRBD1, 5 bases. TRBJ1-6 is sorted into the ORF group, with uncertain function. The CDR3 runs to 12 residues. The germline V gene has CDR1 NNHDY and CDR2 SYVADS. Partial CDR3 DNA: TGTGCCCGCAGCAGGGTTAATTCGCCC. It specifies CARSRVNSP. The whole CDR3 protein is CARSRVNSPLYF.

This clone was counted only a few times. The gene names given are mouse names. Sequencing ends 4 residues short of the CDR3 end; the germline J gene provides the rest. The V call is TRBV13-1, the J call TRBJ1-2; no clear D. This CDR3 is built from 12 residues. Germline values: CDR1 NSHNY, CDR2 SYGAGN. The CDR3 reads CASSELGGDYTF. CDR3 bases read: TGTGCCAGCAGTGAACTGGGAGGC.

This clone occurred a few times. Germline and genes here are mouse. Read sequence stops 4 residues before the CDR3 end, and the germline J gene provides the missing end. The rearrangement links TRBV19 to TRBJ2-2; D call uncertain. V was pared by 2 bases and J by 0 bases, with 8 bases between. Germline V CDR1 and CDR2: FNHDT, SITEND (reference sequence). This CDR3 comprises 15 residues. Partial CDR3 DNA: TGTGCCAGCAGTATCGACAATTCAAACACCGGG. This encodes CASSIDNSNTG. The full CDR3 sequence reads CASSIDNSNTGQLYF.

In this sample, this clone turned up a few times. Gene names are mouse gene names. The CDR3 end is not reached by the read, which stops 4 residues before it; the germline J gene fills it in. The V gene is TRBV19, the J gene TRBJ2-2; D perhaps matches TRBD1 (6 bases). Germline-derived CDR1 and CDR2 are FNHDT and SITEND (reference sequence). This CDR3 is built from 16 residues. V was pared by 6 bases and J by 1 base, with 16 bases between. The CDR3 spells CASTPSGTKNTGQLYF. CDR3 bases read: TGTGCCAGCACCCCCTCCGGGACAAAAAACACCGGG.

This clone has more than one count but fewer than ten. Mouse gene names and germline throughout. The observed sequence ends 4 residues before the CDR3 terminus, with the missing tail filled in from the germline J gene. The chain carries TRBV12-1 and TRBJ1-2; TRBD1 might be the D (5 bases). Trimming stripped 4 bases from V and 2 bases from J, with 13 bases between. The CDR3 contains 14 residues. CDR1 SGHSN and CDR2 HYEKVE come from the germline V gene. The CDR3 bases that were read are TGTGCCAGCTCGGAGCGGGGGGAGAACTCC. Translated, it gives CASSERGENS. The CDR3 in full is CASSERGENSDYTF.

Comments on this clone: The genes and germline here are from mouse. The observed sequence ends 4 residues before the CDR3 terminus, with the missing tail filled in from the germline J gene. This sequence joins TRBV5 and TRBJ2-3, with D hard to call. The CDR3 has 15 amino acids. Trimming took 0 bases from V and 0 from J, leaving 7 bases between them. CDR1 is LGHNA and CDR2 is YNLKQL in the germline V gene (reference sequence). The CDR3 is CASSQDLTSAETLYF. The CDR3 DNA, read in part, is TGTGCCAGCAGCCAAGATCTGACTAGTGCAGAA.

This clone was seen more than once but under ten times. Genes here carry mouse names. The sequenced fragment ends 4 residues before the CDR3 boundary, so the rest is inferred from the germline J gene. This chain links TRBV17 with TRBJ2-1; 8 nucleotides align to TRBD1. Per the germline V gene, CDR1 is MNHDT and CDR2 is YYDKIL. With V trimmed by 3 bases and J by 5 bases, 6 bases remained unmatched. The CDR3 contains 15 residues. The CDR3 here is CASSSGGQGDAEQFF. The sequenced part of the CDR3 DNA is TGTGCTAGCAGTAGTGGAGGACAGGGAGATGCT.

The table lists this clone with a few counts. Mouse germline and gene names are used. The CDR3 spells CTCSADPGGRQNTLYF. The sequenced CDR3 bases are TGCACCTGCAGTGCAGATCCGGGGGGGCGGCAAAAC. The chain couples TRBV1 to TRBJ2-4, with 8 bases identical to TRBD2. From the germline J gene comes the end of the CDR3, since the read stops 4 residues before it. Germline loops: CDR1 NSQYPW, CDR2 LRSPGD (reference sequence). The V segment lost 0 bases and the J segment 3 bases; nucleotides outside the gene matches: 5. This CDR3 contains 16 residues. Full variable domain (outside the CDR3, taken from reference TRBV1 and TRBJ2-4): VTLLEQNPRWRLVPRGQAVNLRCILKNSQYPWMSWYQQDLQKQLQWLFTLRSPGDKEVKSLPGADYLATRVTDTELRLQVANMSQGRTLYCTCSADPGGRQNTLYFGAGTRLSVL.

Turning to this clone: Any gene name here is a mouse gene name. The chain's CDR3 is CASSDDGSWGNGQNTLYF. The sequenced part of the CDR3 DNA is TGTGCCAGCAGTGATGACGGGTCCTGGGGGAATGGTCAAAAC. V usage is TRBV13-3 and J usage is TRBJ2-4, with 7 bases fitting TRBD2. The sequence runs out 4 residues before the end of the CDR3; the remainder is reconstructed from the germline J gene. The CDR3 sequence is 18 residues long. The V gene end was trimmed by 0 bases and the J gene end by 1 base; junction bases not matched to a gene: 11. Germline V gene lookup returns CDR1 NNHDY and CDR2 SYVADS.

This clone was picked up a small number of times. The gene names given are mouse names. The read falls 4 residues short of the CDR3 end, and the missing part is taken from the germline J gene. J is TRBJ2-5 and V is TRBV1; 10 nucleotides match TRBD2. The junction had 6 bases not matched to a gene; V was cut back by 0 bases and J by 3 bases. The CDR3 loop spans 17 amino acids. Germline loops: CDR1 NSQYPW, CDR2 LRSPGD (reference sequence). The sequenced part of the CDR3 DNA is TGCACCTGCAGTGCAGATGGGGGACTGGGGTCACAAGAC. Translation: CTCSADGGLGSQD. The full CDR3 protein is CTCSADGGLGSQDTQYF.

This clone has more than one count but fewer than ten. Mouse names are used for the genes. The CDR3 end lies 4 residues beyond the end of the read and is filled in from the germline J gene. This chain uses TRBV13-3 with TRBJ2-4, with a possible D match to TRBD2 (7 bases). The V gene's germline CDR1 is NNHDY and CDR2 SYVADS. There are 13 residues in the CDR3. Partial CDR3 DNA: TGTGCCAGCAATGGGGGGCGTGAAAAC. Translating it yields CASNGGREN. The full-length CDR3 reads as CASNGGRENTLYF.

The table lists this clone with many counts. Genes and germline come from the mouse. The CDR3 end lies 4 residues beyond the end of the read and is filled in from the germline J gene. This sequence joins TRBV13-3 and TRBJ1-4; D call uncertain. Germline CDR1 is NNHDY and CDR2 is SYVADS. The CDR3 runs to 16 residues. Trimming took 1 base from V and 0 from J, leaving 10 bases between them. Partial CDR3 DNA: TGTGCCAGCAGTGATATGGGGTCCTTTTCCAACGAA. It specifies CASSDMGSFSNE. The complete CDR3 reads CASSDMGSFSNERLFF.

Points on this clone: Mouse gene names apply. The read terminates 4 residues before the CDR3 end, so the remaining end is supplied by the germline J gene. This rearrangement joins TRBV13-3 to TRBJ2-1; 7 bases are shared with TRBD1. V was clipped by 7 bases and J by 1 base; unmatched bases: 5. CDR3 size: 14 residues. The germline gives CDR1 NNHDY, CDR2 SYVADS. Incomplete CDR3 DNA: TGTGCCAGCCTCGGGACAGAAAACTATGCT. Translated, it gives CASLGTENYA. The entire CDR3 protein reads CASLGTENYAEQFF.

With respect to this clone: Mouse germline and gene names are used. The read stops 4 residues short of the end of the CDR3; the missing end is completed from the germline J gene. V gene TRBV19 combines with J gene TRBJ2-7; 10 nucleotides line up with TRBD2. Germline CDR1 is FNHDT and CDR2 is SITEND (reference sequence). The CDR3 has 12 amino acids. The CDR3 loop reads CASSGLGYEQYF. CDR3 DNA (partial): TGTGCCAGTTCGGGACTGGGGTAT.